Sequencing of this T cell receptor (beta chain) was carried out in a study of T cell repertoires in cytomegalovirus infection (dated by TCRdb to between 2018 and 2021). Turning to the overall study: The HLA type of each donor mattered for the analysis, because public TCR beta signatures pointed to carriage of CMV infection along with the matching HLA type. Overall study outcomes, separate from this receptor: Carriers of CMV infection plus the relevant HLA type were discriminated by the cumulative frequency of public TCR beta family members in the study cohort and in an independent approximately 400-donor cohort. In the ex vivo response, HLA-C-restricted CMV-specific TCR beta clonotypes were dominant, and in two of eight donors the single most frequent clonotype came from this HLA-C-restricted group.

The listed sequencing device is Illumina HiSeq 1500. TCRdb reanalyzed the raw reads on its own, using fastp at Q25 for trimming and MiXCR for clone calling, and kept in-frame beta chains. Rows with one shared CDR3 protein collapse into an entry with the most common genes and DNA. This sample holds about 490,000 distinct CDR3 sequences; approximately 17% were observed only once. Roughly 25% of the sample is taken by the ten largest. This clonotype was recorded at least ten times. Its antigen remains unidentified. No base qualities exist here, and no much larger clone lies one base off it. The germline V gene (reference sequence) gives CDR1 as SEHNR and CDR2 as FQNEAQ. The CDR3 covers 14 residues, taking in both the cysteine and the phenylalanine. The read is trimmed to its CDR3 DNA, 42 bases read in frame from base 1. The junction carries 9 bases between V and J, which are trimmed by 3 bases and 3 bases respectively.

Source material: CD8+ T cells from PBMCs. Here the chain combines TRBV7-9 and TRBJ1-5, with the D gene call left open. The source is a human donor in good health (CMV status not recorded). Some clones in this sample may be carry-over from other donors' samples. The sequence in DNA is TGTGCCAGCAGCTTTTCTGGGGACAATCAGCCCCAGCATTTT. Translated, it gives CASSFSGDNQPQHF.